This T cell receptor beta chain was sequenced during a study of regulatory T cells in long-lasting Graves disease. Study overall: By definition, persistent Graves' disease involved antithyroid drugs for over 5 years alongside positive TSH receptor antibodies.

The study's findings and limits: More public clonotypes were shared by persistent patients (about 3,000) than by new patients (roughly 870).

Time point: persistent/refractory GD, antithyroid drugs over 5 years with positive TRAb. PBMC-extracted RNA yielded the TCR library. Construction of TCR beta libraries relied on iRepertoire HTBI primers and on Arm-PCR targeting CDR3 regions. TCRdb used MiXCR to reprocess the multiplex PCR reads, holding one entry per CDR3 protein. Of about 300,000 distinct CDR3 sequences in the sample, 22% were seen once. As to this clonotype: Its antigen is as yet unknown.

Sequenced here: peripheral blood mononuclear cells (PBMCs), sampled when the disease was refractory, from a patient treated with antithyroid drugs. The receptor comes from a female donor with Graves disease.

The CDR3 DNA follows: TGTGCCAGCAGTTTAAGATCGGGCGGGGTCTCCTACAATGAGCAGTTCTTC. Protein sequence: CASSLRSGGVSYNEQFF. V usage is TRBV28 and J usage is TRBJ2-1; maybe TRBD2 (6 bases). There are 17 residues in the CDR3. Germline loops: CDR1 MDHEN, CDR2 SYDVKM. The V end lost 2 bases, the J end lost 0 bases, and 14 bases lay between the germline ends.